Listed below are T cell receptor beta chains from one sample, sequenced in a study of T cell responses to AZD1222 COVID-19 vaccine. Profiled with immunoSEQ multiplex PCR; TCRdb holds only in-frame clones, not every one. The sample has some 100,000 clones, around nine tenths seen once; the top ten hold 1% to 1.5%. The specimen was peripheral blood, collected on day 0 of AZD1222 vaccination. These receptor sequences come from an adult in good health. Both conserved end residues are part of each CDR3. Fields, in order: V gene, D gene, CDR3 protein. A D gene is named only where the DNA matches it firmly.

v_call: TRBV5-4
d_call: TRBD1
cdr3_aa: CASSPRTGLITYNEQFF

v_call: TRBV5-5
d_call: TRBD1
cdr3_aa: CASSERTGANTGELFF

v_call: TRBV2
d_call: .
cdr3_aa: CASSEGTAYGYTF

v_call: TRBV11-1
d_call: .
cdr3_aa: CASSFTQGNTEAFF

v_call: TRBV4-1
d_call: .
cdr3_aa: CASSPREQPGVLNTEAFF

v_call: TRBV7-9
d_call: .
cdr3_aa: CASSGPGRGQPQHF

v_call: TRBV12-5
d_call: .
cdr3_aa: CASGLVLAAAQETQYF

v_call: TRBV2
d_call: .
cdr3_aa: CASKVRTATNEKLFF

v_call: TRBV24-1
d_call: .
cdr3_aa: CATIAGGQSYNEQFF

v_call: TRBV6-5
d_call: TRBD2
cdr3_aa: CASRATSGSYEQYF

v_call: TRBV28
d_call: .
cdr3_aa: CASAFLQRPPREQFF

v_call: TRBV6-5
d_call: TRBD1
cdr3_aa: CASSSGTVYTF

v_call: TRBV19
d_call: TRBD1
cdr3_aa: CASSTGTGSLETQYF

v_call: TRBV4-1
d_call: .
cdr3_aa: CASSQVNSNYGYTF

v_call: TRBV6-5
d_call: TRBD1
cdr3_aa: CASSLTGTSSYEQYF

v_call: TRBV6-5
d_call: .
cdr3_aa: CASSYSRAAEAFF

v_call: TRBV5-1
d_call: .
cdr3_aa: CASSLAQAGPYEQYF

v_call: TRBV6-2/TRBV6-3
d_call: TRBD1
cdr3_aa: CASSYSRGQARPQHF

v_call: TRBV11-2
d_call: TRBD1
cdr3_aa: CASSLFGEGAFGANVLTF

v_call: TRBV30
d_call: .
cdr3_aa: CAWSRNLGLGAFF

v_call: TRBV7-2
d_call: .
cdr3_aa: CASRKHRTDREGGQYF

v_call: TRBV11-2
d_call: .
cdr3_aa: CASSSGLSWGTQYF

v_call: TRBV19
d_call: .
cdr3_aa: CASNPRKGETQYF

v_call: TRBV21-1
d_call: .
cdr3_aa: CASSKVHIQNGGELFF

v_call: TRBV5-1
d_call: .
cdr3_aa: CASSSARGIITEAFF

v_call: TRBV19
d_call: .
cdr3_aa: CASSIGGDEQFF

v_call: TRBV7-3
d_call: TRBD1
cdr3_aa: CASSSLMDRVWDTGELFF

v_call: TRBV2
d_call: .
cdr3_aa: CASSSLGTPTYEQYF

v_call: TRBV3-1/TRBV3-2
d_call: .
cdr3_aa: CASSLTDGSYGYTF

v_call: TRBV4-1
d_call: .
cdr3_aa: CASSQVISPSGNGNYGYTF

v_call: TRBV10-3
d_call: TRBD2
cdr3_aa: CAISGAGDEETQYF

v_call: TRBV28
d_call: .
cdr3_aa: CASSLRDGRGYTF

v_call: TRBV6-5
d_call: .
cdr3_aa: CASRYEVGGQYEQYF

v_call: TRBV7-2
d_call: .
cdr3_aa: CASSRDLNTEAFF

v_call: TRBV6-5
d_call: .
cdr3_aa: CASSLNDGDPYGYTF

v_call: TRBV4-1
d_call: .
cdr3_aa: CASSQVERGVRQPQHF

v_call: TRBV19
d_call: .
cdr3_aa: CASSISWVNTEAFF

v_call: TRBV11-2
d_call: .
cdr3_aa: CASSYGRSYNSPLHF

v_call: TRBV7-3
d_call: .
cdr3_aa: CASSSLTMTGNTIYF

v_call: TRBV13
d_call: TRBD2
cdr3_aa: CASSQRLAGYQETQYF

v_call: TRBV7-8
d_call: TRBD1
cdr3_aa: CASSTDRGFDGELFF

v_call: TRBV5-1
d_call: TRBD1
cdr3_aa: CASSLQGRGNSPLHF

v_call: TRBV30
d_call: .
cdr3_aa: CAWSLNTEAFF

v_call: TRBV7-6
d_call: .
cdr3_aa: CASSLAGGRVGGMNTEAFF

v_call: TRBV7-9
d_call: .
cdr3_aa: CASSPTRGLLFF